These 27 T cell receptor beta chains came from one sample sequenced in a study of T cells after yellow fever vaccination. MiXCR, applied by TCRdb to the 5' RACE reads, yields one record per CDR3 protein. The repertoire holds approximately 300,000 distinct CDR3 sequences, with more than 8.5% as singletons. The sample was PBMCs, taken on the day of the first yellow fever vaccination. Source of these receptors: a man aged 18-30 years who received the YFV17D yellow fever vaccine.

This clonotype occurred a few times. CDR3 sequence (DNA): TGTGCCAGTAGTAATTGGGACAGCTACAATGAGCAGTTCTTC. Residues: CASSNWDSYNEQFF. The V call is TRBV19, the J call TRBJ2-1; TRBD1 agrees at 7 bases. Germline trimming cut 4 bases from V and 3 bases from J; bases unmatched to any gene: 3. Germline-derived CDR1 and CDR2 are LNHDA and SQIVND (reference sequence). The CDR3 covers 14 residues.

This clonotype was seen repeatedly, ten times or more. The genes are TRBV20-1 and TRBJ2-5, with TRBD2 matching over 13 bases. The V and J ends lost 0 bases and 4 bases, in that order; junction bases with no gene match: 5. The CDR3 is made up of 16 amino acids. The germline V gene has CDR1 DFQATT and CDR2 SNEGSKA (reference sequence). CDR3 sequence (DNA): TGCAGTGCTAGAGATTGGACTAGCGGGGGAGGAGAGACCCAGTACTTC. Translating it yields CSARDWTSGGGETQYF.

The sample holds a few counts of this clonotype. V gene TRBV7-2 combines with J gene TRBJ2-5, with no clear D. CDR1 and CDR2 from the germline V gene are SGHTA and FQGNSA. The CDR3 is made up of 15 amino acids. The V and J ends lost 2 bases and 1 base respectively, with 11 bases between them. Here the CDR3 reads CASSLHRMFQETQYF. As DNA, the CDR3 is TGTGCCAGCAGCTTACACAGAATGTTCCAAGAGACCCAGTACTTC.

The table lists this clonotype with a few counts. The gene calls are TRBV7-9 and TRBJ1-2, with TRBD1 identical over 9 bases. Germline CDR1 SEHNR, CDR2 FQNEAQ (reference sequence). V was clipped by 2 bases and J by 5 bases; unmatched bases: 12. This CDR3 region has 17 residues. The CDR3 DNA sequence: TGTGCCAGCAGCTTACGGCGTGACAGGGGGGCACGATATGGCTACACCTTC. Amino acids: CASSLRRDRGARYGYTF.

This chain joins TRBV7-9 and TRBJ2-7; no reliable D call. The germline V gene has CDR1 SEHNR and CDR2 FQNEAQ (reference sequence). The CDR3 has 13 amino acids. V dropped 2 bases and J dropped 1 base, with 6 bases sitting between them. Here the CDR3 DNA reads TGTGCCAGCAGCTTAAGTCAGTCCTACGAGCAGTACTTC. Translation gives CASSLSQSYEQYF.

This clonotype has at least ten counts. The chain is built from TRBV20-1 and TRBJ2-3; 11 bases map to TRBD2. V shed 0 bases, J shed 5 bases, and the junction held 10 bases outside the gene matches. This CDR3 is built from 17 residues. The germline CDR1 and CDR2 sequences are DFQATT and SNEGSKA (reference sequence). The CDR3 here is CSARDTRLAGGKDTQYF. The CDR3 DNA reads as TGCAGTGCTAGAGATACGAGGCTAGCGGGGGGTAAAGATACGCAGTATTTT.

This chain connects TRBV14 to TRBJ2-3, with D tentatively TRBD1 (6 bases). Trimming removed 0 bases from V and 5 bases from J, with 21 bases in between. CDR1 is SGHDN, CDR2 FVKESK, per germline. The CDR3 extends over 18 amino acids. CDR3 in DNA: TGTGCCAGCAGCCAAGATTGGAACAGGGCCACCCAGGGAGATACGCAGTATTTT. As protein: CASSQDWNRATQGDTQYF. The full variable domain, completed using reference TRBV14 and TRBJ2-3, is EAGVTQFPSHSVIEKGQTVTLRCDPISGHDNLYWYRRVMGKEIKFLLHFVKESKQDESGMPNNRFLAERTGGTYSTLKVQPAELEDSGVYFCASSQDWNRATQGDTQYFGPGTRLTVL.

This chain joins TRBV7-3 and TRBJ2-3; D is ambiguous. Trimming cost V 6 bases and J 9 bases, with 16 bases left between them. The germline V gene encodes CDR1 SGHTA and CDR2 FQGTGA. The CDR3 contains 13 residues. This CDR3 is CASSLFPPETQYF. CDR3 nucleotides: TGTGCCAGCAGTCTCTTTCCCCCTGAAACGCAGTATTTT.

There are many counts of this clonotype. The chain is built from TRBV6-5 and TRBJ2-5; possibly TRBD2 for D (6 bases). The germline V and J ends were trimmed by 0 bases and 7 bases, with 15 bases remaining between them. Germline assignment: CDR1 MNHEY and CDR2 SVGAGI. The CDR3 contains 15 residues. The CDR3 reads CASSYSISGVGTQYF. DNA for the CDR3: TGTGCCAGCAGTTACTCGATTTCGGGGGTAGGGACCCAGTACTTC.

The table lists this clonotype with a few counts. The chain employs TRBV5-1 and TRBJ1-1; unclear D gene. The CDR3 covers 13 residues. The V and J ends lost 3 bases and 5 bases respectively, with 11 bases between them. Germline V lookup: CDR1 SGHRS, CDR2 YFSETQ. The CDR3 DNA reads TGCGCCAGCAGCTCCTCCCCCGGGACTGAAGCTTTCTTT. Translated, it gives CASSSSPGTEAFF.

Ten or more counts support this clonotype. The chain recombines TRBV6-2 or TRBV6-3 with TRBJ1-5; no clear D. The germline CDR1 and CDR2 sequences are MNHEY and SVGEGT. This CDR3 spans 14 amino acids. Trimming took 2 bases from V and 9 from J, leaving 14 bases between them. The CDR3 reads CASSYIEPDGPQHF. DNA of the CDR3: TGTGCCAGCAGTTACATTGAGCCCGATGGGCCCCAGCATTTT.

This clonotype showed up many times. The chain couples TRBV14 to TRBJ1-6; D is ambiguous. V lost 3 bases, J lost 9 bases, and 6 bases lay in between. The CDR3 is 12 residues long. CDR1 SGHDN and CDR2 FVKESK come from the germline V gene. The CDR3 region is CASSHSLSPLHF. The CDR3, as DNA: TGTGCCAGCAGCCATTCCCTTTCACCCCTCCACTTT. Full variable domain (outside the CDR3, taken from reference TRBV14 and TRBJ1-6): EAGVTQFPSHSVIEKGQTVTLRCDPISGHDNLYWYRRVMGKEIKFLLHFVKESKQDESGMPNNRFLAERTGGTYSTLKVQPAELEDSGVYFCASSHSLSPLHFGNGTRLTVT.

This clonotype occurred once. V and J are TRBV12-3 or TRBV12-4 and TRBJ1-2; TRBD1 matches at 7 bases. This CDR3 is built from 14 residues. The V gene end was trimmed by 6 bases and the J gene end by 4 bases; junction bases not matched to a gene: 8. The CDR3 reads CASSPNRGSYGYTF. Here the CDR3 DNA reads TGTGCCAGCAGCCCAAACAGGGGAAGCTATGGCTACACCTTC.

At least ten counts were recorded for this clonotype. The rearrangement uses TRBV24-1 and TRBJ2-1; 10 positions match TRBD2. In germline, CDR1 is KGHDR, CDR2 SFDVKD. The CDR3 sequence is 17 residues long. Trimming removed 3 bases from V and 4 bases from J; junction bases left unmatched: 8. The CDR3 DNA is TGTGCCACCAGTGATCCTCGTGCTAGCGGGGGTTACAATGAGCAGTTCTTC. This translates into CATSDPRASGGYNEQFF.

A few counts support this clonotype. Here the CDR3 reads CASSLTPGAYEQYV. Here the CDR3 DNA reads TGTGCCAGCAGCTTAACTCCGGGGGCCTACGAGCAGTACGTC. The gene calls are TRBV7-2 and TRBJ2-7, with TRBD2 as a possible D gene (6 bases). Germline CDR1 and CDR2: SGHTA and FQGNSA. Between the trimmed V and J ends, which lost 2 bases and 2 bases, there was a span of 10 bases. The CDR3 covers 14 residues.

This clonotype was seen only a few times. CDR3 sequence (DNA): TGTGCCATCTCCCCGGGGACTGAAGCTTTCTTT. This sequence encodes CAISPGTEAFF. This chain links TRBV10-3 with TRBJ1-1; no clear D. V lost 8 bases to trimming and J lost 5 bases, with 9 bases between them. The CDR3 runs 11 residues. Germline V gene sequence: CDR1 ENHRY, CDR2 SYGVKD.

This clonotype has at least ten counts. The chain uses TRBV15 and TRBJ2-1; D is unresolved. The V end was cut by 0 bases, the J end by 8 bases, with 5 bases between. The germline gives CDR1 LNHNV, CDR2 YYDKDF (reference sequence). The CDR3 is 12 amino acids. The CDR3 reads CATSRDWDEQFF. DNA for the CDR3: TGTGCCACCAGCAGAGATTGGGATGAGCAGTTCTTC. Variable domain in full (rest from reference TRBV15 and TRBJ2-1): DAMVIQNPRYQVTQFGKPVTLSCSQTLNHNVMYWYQQKSSQAPKLLFHYYDKDFNNEADTPDNFQSRRPNTSFCFLDIRSPGLGDTAMYLCATSRDWDEQFFGPGTRLTVL.

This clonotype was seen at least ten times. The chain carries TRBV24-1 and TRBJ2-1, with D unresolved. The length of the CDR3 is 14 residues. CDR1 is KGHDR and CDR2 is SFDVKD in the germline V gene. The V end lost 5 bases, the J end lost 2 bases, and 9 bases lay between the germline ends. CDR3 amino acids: CATSGPTAYNEQFF. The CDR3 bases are TGTGCCACCAGTGGGCCGACCGCCTACAATGAGCAGTTCTTC.

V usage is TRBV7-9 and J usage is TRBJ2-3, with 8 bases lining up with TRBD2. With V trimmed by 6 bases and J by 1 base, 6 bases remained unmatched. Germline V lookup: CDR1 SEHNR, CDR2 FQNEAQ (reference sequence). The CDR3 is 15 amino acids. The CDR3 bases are TGTGCCAGCAGTTCCGGAGCGGGGGGCACAGATACGCAGTATTTT. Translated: CASSSGAGGTDTQYF. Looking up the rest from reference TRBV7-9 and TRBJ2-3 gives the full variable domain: DTGVSQNPRHKITKRGQNVTFRCDPISEHNRLYWYRQTLGQGPEFLTYFQNEAQLEKSRLLSDRFSAERPKGSFSTLEIQRTEQGDSAMYLCASSSGAGGTDTQYFGPGTRLTVL.

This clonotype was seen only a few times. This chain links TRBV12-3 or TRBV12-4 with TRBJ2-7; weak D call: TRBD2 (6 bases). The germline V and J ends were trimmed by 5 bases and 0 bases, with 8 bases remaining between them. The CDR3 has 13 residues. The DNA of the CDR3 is TGTGCCAGCAGTCGGACTATCTCCTACGAGCAGTACTTC. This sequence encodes CASSRTISYEQYF.

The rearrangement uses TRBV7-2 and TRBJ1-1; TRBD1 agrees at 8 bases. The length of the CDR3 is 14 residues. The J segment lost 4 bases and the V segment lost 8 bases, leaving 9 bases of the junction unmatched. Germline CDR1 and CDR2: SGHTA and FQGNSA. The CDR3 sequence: CASLDRDMGTEAFF. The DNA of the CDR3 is TGTGCCAGCCTGGACAGGGACATGGGCACTGAAGCTTTCTTT.

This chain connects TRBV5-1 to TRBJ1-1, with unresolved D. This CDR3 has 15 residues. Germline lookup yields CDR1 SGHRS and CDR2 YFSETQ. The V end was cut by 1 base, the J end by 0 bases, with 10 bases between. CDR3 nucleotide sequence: TGCGCCAGCAGCTTGTTCAGCGGTATGAACACTGAAGCTTTCTTT. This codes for CASSLFSGMNTEAFF.

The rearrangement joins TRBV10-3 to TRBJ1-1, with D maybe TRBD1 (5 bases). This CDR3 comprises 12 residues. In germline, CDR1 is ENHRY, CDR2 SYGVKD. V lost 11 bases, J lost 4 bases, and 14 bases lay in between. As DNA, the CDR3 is TGTGCCTACCGGGGGGTAGGCACTGAAGCTTTCTTT. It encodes CAYRGVGTEAFF.

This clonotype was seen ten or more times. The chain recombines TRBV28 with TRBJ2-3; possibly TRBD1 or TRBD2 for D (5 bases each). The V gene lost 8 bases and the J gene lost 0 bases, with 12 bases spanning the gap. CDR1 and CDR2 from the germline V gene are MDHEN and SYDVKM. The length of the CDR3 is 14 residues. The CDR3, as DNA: TGTGCCAGCTTGAGGGGTTCTAGCACAGATACGCAGTATTTT. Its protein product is CASLRGSSTDTQYF.

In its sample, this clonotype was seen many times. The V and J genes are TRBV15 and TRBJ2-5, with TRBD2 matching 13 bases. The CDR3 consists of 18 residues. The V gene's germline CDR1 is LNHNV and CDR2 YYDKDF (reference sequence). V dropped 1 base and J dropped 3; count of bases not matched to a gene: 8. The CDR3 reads CATSRGLLAGGPEETQYF. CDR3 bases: TGTGCCACCAGCAGAGGCTTACTAGCGGGGGGGCCAGAAGAGACCCAGTACTTC. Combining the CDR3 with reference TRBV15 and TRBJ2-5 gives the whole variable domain DAMVIQNPRYQVTQFGKPVTLSCSQTLNHNVMYWYQQKSSQAPKLLFHYYDKDFNNEADTPDNFQSRRPNTSFCFLDIRSPGLGDTAMYLCATSRGLLAGGPEETQYFGPGTRLLVL.

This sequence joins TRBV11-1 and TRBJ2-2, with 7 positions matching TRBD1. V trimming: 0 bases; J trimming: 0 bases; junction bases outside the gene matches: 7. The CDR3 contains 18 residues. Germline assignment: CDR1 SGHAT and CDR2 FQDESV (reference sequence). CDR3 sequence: CASSLAFGDSANTGELFF. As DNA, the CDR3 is TGTGCCAGCAGCTTAGCGTTTGGGGACAGTGCGAACACCGGGGAGCTGTTTTTT.

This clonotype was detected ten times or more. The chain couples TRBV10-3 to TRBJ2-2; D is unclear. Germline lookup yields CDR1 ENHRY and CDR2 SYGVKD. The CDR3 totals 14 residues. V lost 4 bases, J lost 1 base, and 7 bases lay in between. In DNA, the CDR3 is TGTGCCATCAGTGGCCCTAGGAACACCGGGGAGCTGTTTTTT. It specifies CAISGPRNTGELFF.